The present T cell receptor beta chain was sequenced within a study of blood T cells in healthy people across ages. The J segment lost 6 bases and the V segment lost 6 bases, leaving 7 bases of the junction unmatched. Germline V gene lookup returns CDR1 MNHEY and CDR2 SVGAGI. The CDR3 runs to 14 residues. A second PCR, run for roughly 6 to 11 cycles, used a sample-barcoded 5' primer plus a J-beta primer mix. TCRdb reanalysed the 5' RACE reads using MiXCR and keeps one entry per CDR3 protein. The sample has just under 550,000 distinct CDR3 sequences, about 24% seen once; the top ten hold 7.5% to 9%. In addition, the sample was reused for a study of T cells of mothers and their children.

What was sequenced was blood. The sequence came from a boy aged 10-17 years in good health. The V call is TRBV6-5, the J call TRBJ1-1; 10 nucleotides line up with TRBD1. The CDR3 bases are TGTGCCAGCAGGGGCTCGGACAGGGGGGCTGAAGCTTTCTTT. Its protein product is CASRGSDRGAEAFF.